This T cell receptor beta chain was retrieved from a study of blood T cell repertoires in COVID-19. Study-wide background: Whether acute or convalescent, the COVID-19 samples came from the United States, Italy and Spain.

The CDR3 has 15 residues. From germline, CDR1 is SNHLY and CDR2 FYNNEI. The V end was cut by 2 bases, the J end by 0 bases, with 9 bases between. Here immunoSEQ multiplex PCR was the method, and the copy in TCRdb shows in-frame clones only, minus some. The table shows approximately 72,000 clones, with approximately 89% occurring only once. The gene calls are TRBV2 and TRBJ2-3; D is perhaps TRBD1 (5 bases). This TCR came from a woman in her fifties or sixties with acute or convalescent COVID-19. Source material: peripheral blood. The CDR3 region has the DNA TGTGCCAGCAGTGAAAGGGGAACTAGCACAGATACGCAGTATTTT. Its protein is CASSERGTSTDTQYF.